This T cell receptor (beta chain) was retrieved from a study of T cell changes during pregnancy in multiple sclerosis. Assay used: immunoSEQ multiplex PCR; TCRdb lists only in-frame clones, some missing. Among 40,000 to 60,000 clones listed, 85% to 95% were seen once. The trim removed 6 bases at V and 0 bases at J, leaving 6 bases unmatched. Germline V gene lookup returns CDR1 SGHTA and CDR2 FQGNSA. The CDR3 loop spans 16 amino acids. This TCR came from a female donor with multiple sclerosis, enrolled in a pregnancy study. The material sequenced was CD4+ T cells from peripheral blood mononuclear cells, taken in the third trimester of pregnancy. The chain recombines TRBV7-2 with TRBJ2-5; 11 bases are shared with TRBD2. As DNA, the CDR3 is TGTGCCAGCAGACGGAGGACTAGCGGGTACCAAGAGACCCAGTACTTC. As protein: CASRRRTSGYQETQYF.